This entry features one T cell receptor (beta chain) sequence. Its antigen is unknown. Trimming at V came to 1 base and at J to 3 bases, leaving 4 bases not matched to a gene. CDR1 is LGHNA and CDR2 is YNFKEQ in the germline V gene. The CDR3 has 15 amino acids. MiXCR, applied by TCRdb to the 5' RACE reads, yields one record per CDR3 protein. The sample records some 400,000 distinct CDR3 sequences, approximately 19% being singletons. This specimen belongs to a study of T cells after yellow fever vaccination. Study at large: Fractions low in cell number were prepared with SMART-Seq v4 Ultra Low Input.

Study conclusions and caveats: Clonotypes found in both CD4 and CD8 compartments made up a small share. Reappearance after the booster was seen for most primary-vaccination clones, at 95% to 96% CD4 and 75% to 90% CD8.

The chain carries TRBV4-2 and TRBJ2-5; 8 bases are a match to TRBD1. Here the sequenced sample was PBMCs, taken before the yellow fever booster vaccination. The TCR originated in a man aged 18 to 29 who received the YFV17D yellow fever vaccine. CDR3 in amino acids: CASSQGETGEETQYF. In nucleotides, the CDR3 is TGTGCCAGCAGCCAAGGCGAGACAGGGGAAGAGACCCAGTACTTC.